This T cell receptor beta chain was identified in a study of CD8 T cells in ankylosing spondylitis. TCRdb reprocessed the 5' RACE reads with MiXCR, giving one entry per CDR3 protein. The sample comprises about 180,000 distinct CDR3 sequences, around a tenth of which are singletons, and more than 12% rests with the top ten. Notes on this clonotype: Its antigen remains unknown.

V dropped 6 bases and J dropped 5; count of bases not matched to a gene: 8. The CDR3 loop spans 14 amino acids. CDR1 is MNHEY, CDR2 SMNVEV, per germline (reference sequence). Study-level results: Disease-linked clones bore a CD8+ phenotype and were relatively rare in peripheral blood.

Sample: blood, either unsorted or a sorted T cell fraction (not recorded which). The rearrangement links TRBV27 to TRBJ2-5, with 8 bases lining up with TRBD2. The sequence was obtained from a female donor with ankylosing spondylitis or in good health (not recorded which). CDR3 nucleotide sequence: TGTGCCAGCAGGCGTCTGACTAGCGTGGAGACCCAGTACTTC. Protein: CASRRLTSVETQYF.